The 20 T cell receptor beta chains reported below all come from one sample, sequenced in a study of cytomegalovirus exposure and HLA in healthy donors (dated 2017 in TCRdb). The library was generated by the immunoSEQ multiplex PCR assay. For the multiplex PCR, a mixture combining 60 forward primers for TCR Vbeta segments and 13 reverse primers for TCR Jbeta segments was used. The table comes from immuneACCESS by way of TCRdb, which keeps in-frame sequences with V and J called. Part of the clones is missing from these tables; in studies checked, under half for an unresolved V gene and the rest for unknown reasons. The sample yields 110,000 or so clones; over 75% were counted once. The top ten clones comprise around 5.8% of the sample. Material for sequencing was PBMCs. These receptors all stem from a woman aged 30 to 39 in good health and CMV-seropositive.

The rearrangement links TRBV28 to TRBJ2-3; 7 bases map to TRBD1. Germline V gene lookup returns CDR1 MDHEN and CDR2 SYDVKM. Trimming removed 6 bases from V and 7 bases from J; junction bases left unmatched: 10. This CDR3 region has 14 residues. CDR3: CASSLQGPLNTQYF. CDR3 in DNA: TGTGCCAGCAGCCTACAGGGGCCGCTCAATACGCAGTATTTT.

CDR3 loop: CASSPGPNTGELFF. The CDR3 DNA reads TGTGCCAGCAGCCCGGGTCCGAACACCGGGGAGCTGTTTTTT. The rearrangement joins TRBV6-5 to TRBJ2-2; D gene ambiguous. CDR1 MNHEY and CDR2 SVGAGI come from the germline V gene. Trimming took 6 bases from V and 0 from J, leaving 8 bases between them. The CDR3 is 14 amino acids.

V gene TRBV2 combines with J gene TRBJ1-6; 10 positions match TRBD1. V gave up 6 bases and J gave up 1 base; unmatched junction bases: 6. This CDR3 region has 17 residues. From germline, CDR1 is SNHLY and CDR2 FYNNEI. CDR3 DNA: TGTGCCAGCAGAAAAGACAGGGGGCTTTCCTATAATTCACCCCTCCACTTT. It codes for CASRKDRGLSYNSPLHF.

The chain combines TRBV27 with TRBJ1-5; D perhaps matches TRBD1 (5 bases). Germline V gene data show CDR1 as MNHEY and CDR2 as SMNVEV (reference sequence). Between the trimmed V and J ends, which lost 7 bases and 2 bases, there was a span of 9 bases. CDR3 length: 13 residues. In DNA, the CDR3 is TGTGCCAGCAAACAGACAGGCAATCAGCCCCAGCATTTT. As protein: CASKQTGNQPQHF.

The chain links TRBV5-1 to TRBJ2-6, with D hard to call. This CDR3 region has 16 residues. Trimming removed 2 bases at V and 3 bases at J, with 12 bases between. Germline CDR1 is SGHRS and CDR2 is YFSETQ. This CDR3 is CASSFGPNDGANVLTF. The CDR3 DNA reads TGCGCCAGCAGCTTCGGTCCGAATGATGGGGCCAACGTCCTGACTTTC. Variable domain in full (rest from reference TRBV5-1 and TRBJ2-6): KAGVTQTPRYLIKTRGQQVTLSCSPISGHRSVSWYQQTPGQGLQFLFEYFSETQRNKGNFPGRFSGRQFSNSRSEMNVSTLELGDSALYLCASSFGPNDGANVLTFGAGSRLTVL.

The chain uses TRBV2 and TRBJ1-5; no definite D call. V dropped 4 bases and J dropped 3 bases, with 10 bases sitting between them. Looked up from germline, CDR1 is SNHLY and CDR2 is FYNNEI. This CDR3 contains 14 residues. CDR3 loop: CASSGGNPNQPQHF. The CDR3 nucleotides are TGTGCCAGCAGTGGCGGAAATCCCAATCAGCCCCAGCATTTT.

This chain connects TRBV7-9 to TRBJ1-4; D is uncertain. This CDR3 has 12 residues. Trimming removed 4 bases from V and 11 bases from J, with 11 bases in between. Germline V gives CDR1 SEHNR, CDR2 FQNEAQ (reference sequence). This CDR3 reads CASSSQVVKLFF. For the CDR3, the DNA is TGTGCCAGCAGCTCTCAGGTGGTTAAACTGTTTTTT.

The chain links TRBV18 to TRBJ1-1; D is ambiguous. Deletions cut 4 bases from V and 1 base from J, with 7 bases between. The germline CDR1 and CDR2 sequences are KGHSH and LQKENI. CDR3 length equals 13 residues. CDR3 region: CASSLQANTEAFF. In DNA, the CDR3 is TGTGCCAGCTCACTCCAAGCGAACACTGAAGCTTTCTTT.

CDR3 DNA sequence: TGTGCCACCACTAGCGGGATGGGCGTAAATGAGCAGTTCTTC. It translates to CATTSGMGVNEQFF. J is TRBJ2-1 and V is TRBV10-3; 10 positions agree with TRBD2. CDR1 ENHRY and CDR2 SYGVKD come from the germline V gene. The CDR3 has 14 amino acids. V lost 10 bases and J lost 7; bases outside the gene matches: 10.

The chain links TRBV7-9 to TRBJ2-7; TRBD2 matches at 7 bases. The CDR3 consists of 18 residues. J was trimmed by 1 base and V by 5 bases; bases with no gene match: 17. Per the germline V gene, CDR1 is SEHNR and CDR2 is FQNEAQ (reference sequence). The DNA for the CDR3 is TGTGCCAGCAGCCCGATAATGGGGAGGACTAGTGGTTCCTACGAGCAGTACTTC. Protein: CASSPIMGRTSGSYEQYF.

A few counts support this clone. The V gene is TRBV5-6, the J gene TRBJ2-7; no firm D call. V was trimmed by 3 bases and J by 5 bases, leaving 15 bases between them. CDR1 SGHDT and CDR2 YYEEEE come from the germline V gene. This CDR3 is 14 amino acids long. The CDR3 DNA reads as TGTGCCAGCAGCTCACAAGACCTAGGAAACGAGCAGTACTTC. Translated: CASSSQDLGNEQYF.

The chain carries TRBV19 and TRBJ1-1, with 11 bases lining up with TRBD1. Germline V lookup: CDR1 LNHDA, CDR2 SQIVND (reference sequence). This CDR3 region has 16 residues. Losses at the gene ends were 5 bases for V and 1 base for J; bases not matched to a gene: 6. The chain's CDR3 is CASSDGQGARNTEAFF. CDR3 bases: TGTGCCAGTAGTGACGGACAGGGGGCACGGAACACTGAAGCTTTCTTT.

Worth noting for this clone: This same CDR3 is encoded by further DNA sequences in the sample. The gene calls are TRBV5-1 and TRBJ1-1; D is possibly TRBD1 (5 bases). Trimming shortened V by 0 bases and J by 11 bases, and 14 bases separated the two germline ends. Germline CDR1 is SGHRS and CDR2 is YFSETQ. This CDR3 is 13 amino acids long. The CDR3, as DNA: TGCGCCAGCAGCTTGGAATCCAGGGTCGGGGCTTTCTTT. Its protein is CASSLESRVGAFF.

J is TRBJ2-7 and V is TRBV4-2; 11 bases are shared with TRBD2. This CDR3 has 16 residues. CDR1 LGHNA and CDR2 YNFKEQ come from the germline V gene. Losses at the gene ends were 1 base for V and 0 bases for J; bases not matched to a gene: 2. CDR3 in DNA: TGTGCCAGCAGCCAAGGACTAGCGGGGAGCTCCTACGAGCAGTACTTC. Its translation: CASSQGLAGSSYEQYF.

This sequence joins TRBV27 and TRBJ2-3; 12 bases match TRBD2. Germline assignment: CDR1 MNHEY and CDR2 SMNVEV (reference sequence). V dropped 5 bases and J dropped 6; count of bases not matched to a gene: 3. The CDR3 is 14 residues long. CDR3 residues: CASSRLAGADTQYF. CDR3 bases: TGTGCCAGCAGTCGACTAGCGGGAGCTGATACGCAGTATTTT.

The chain joins TRBV10-1 to TRBJ2-1, with 11 bases lining up with TRBD1. The CDR3 extends over 14 amino acids. In germline, CDR1 is WNHNN, CDR2 SYGVQD (reference sequence). V lost 3 bases, J lost 14 bases, and 9 bases stayed unmatched. CDR3 DNA sequence: TGCGCCAGCAGTGACCCGGGACAGGGGGAATTGAAGTTCTTC. Its translation: CASSDPGQGELKFF.

V is TRBV11-1 and J is TRBJ1-5; D unclear. The CDR3 covers 16 residues. Germline values: CDR1 SGHAT, CDR2 FQDESV (reference sequence). With 5 bases removed from V and 2 bases from J, the gap between germline ends came to 16 bases. The CDR3 DNA reads TGTGCCAGCAGCCTAATGACGGGAGGAGGCAATCAGCCCCAGCATTTT. Translation gives CASSLMTGGGNQPQHF.

With respect to this clone: Other DNA sequences of this sample code for an identical CDR3. The chain recombines TRBV7-8 with TRBJ1-1, with TRBD1 matching over 11 bases. The germline V gene encodes CDR1 SGHVS and CDR2 FQNEAQ. The CDR3 runs to 14 residues. Losses at the gene ends were 3 bases for V and 4 bases for J; bases not matched to a gene: 1. The CDR3 DNA is TGTGCCAGCAGCTTTGGGACAGGGGGCACTGAAGCTTTCTTT. This encodes CASSFGTGGTEAFF.

The chain carries TRBV2 and TRBJ1-6, with TRBD1 as a possible D gene (5 bases). Per germline, CDR1 SNHLY and CDR2 FYNNEI. The CDR3 loop spans 15 amino acids. Deletions cut 1 base from V and 9 bases from J, with 13 bases between. Written as DNA, the CDR3 is TGTGCCAGCAGTGAAGACACAGGTCTGAGTTCACCCCTCCACTTT. This gives the protein CASSEDTGLSSPLHF. The complete variable domain, with remaining parts taken from reference TRBV2 and TRBJ1-6, reads EPEVTQTPSHQVTQMGQEVILRCVPISNHLYFYWYRQILGQKVEFLVSFYNNEISEKSEIFDDQFSVERPDGSNFTLKIRSTKLEDSAMYFCASSEDTGLSSPLHFGNGTRLTVT.

Concerning this clone itself: At one end the junction does not follow the germline gene, possibly because of a read error. The genes are TRBV7-9 and TRBJ1-4; 7 nucleotides agree with TRBD1. CDR3 length: 13 amino acids. The germline gives CDR1 SEHNR, CDR2 FQNEAQ (reference sequence). The CDR3 DNA reads as TGTTCCAGCAGCCCTCGGACAGGTGAAAAACTGTTTTTT. The encoded protein is CSSSPRTGEKLFF.